This is a list of T cell receptor beta chains from one sample in a study of control samples from healthy donors and cancer patients. Produced via immunoSEQ multiplex PCR; TCRdb's table is partial and in-frame only. Among some 120,000 clones, approximately 87% were seen once, and the ten largest hold 9.5% to 13%. The sequencing input was blood. The receptors come from a man aged 25-45 years in good health. CDR3s include the opening cysteine and the closing phenylalanine or tryptophan. D genes are given only for firm matches. Rows give clone size only sometimes, using once, few, many, or a class for an expanded clone.

TRBJ2-5 | NA | TRBD1 | TRBV7-9 | TGTGCCAGCAGCCCGACTTGGACAGGGGAGGAGACCCAGTACTTC | CASSPTWTGEETQYF
TRBJ2-1 | NA | TRBD1 | TRBV7-3 | TGTGCCAGCAGCTACGGACAGGGGGGTTACAATGAGCAGTTCTTC | CASSYGQGGYNEQFF
TRBJ2-7 | NA | NA | TRBV30 | TGTGCCTGGACCCGAGGGAGACAGCCACCCTACGAGCAGTACTTC | CAWTRGRQPPYEQYF
TRBJ1-6 | NA | NA | TRBV3-1/TRBV3-2 | TGTGCCAGCAGCCCAGGGTTGGGGCGTTCACCCCTCCACTTT | CASSPGLGRSPLHF
TRBJ1-1 | NA | NA | TRBV10-3 | TGTGCCATCAGTGAGCCGGGGGAGGGAGCTTTCTTT | CAISEPGEGAFF
TRBJ2-2 | NA | NA | TRBV5-6 | TGTGCCAGCAGCTTGGACAGGTTCGGGGAGCTGTTTTTT | CASSLDRFGELFF
TRBJ2-1 | NA | TRBD1 | TRBV5-1 | TGCGCCAGCAGCCCCCGGGACAGAATTCTTCCCAACTACAATGAGCAGTTCTTC | CASSPRDRILPNYNEQFF
TRBJ1-2 | NA | TRBD1 | TRBV19 | TGTGCCAGTAGTAGAAGGGACAGATACTATGGCTACACCTTC | CASSRRDRYYGYTF
TRBJ1-4 | NA | NA | TRBV28 | TGTGCCAGCAGTTTAGGGGAGAGTGAAAAACTGTTTTTT | CASSLGESEKLFF
TRBJ1-6 | NA | TRBD1 | TRBV19 | TGTGCCAGTAGTTCCGGACAGGGGGGGGATTCACCCCTCCACTTT | CASSSGQGGDSPLHF
TRBJ1-5 | NA | NA | TRBV3-1/TRBV3-2 | TGTGCCAGCAGCCATAGCGTACAGGAGCCCCAGCATTTT | CASSHSVQEPQHF
TRBJ1-1 | NA | NA | TRBV7-8 | TGTGCCAGCAGCTCTTTAGAGGGGACTGAAGCTTTCTTT | CASSSLEGTEAFF
TRBJ2-5 | few | NA | TRBV29-1 | TGCAGCGTTGCTCCGGGGAAAGAGACCCAGTACTTC | CSVAPGKETQYF
TRBJ2-7 | NA | NA | TRBV19 | TGTGCCAGTTCACACTCCGACGGGGTTATGGAGCAGTACTTC | CASSHSDGVMEQYF
TRBJ2-3 | once | NA | TRBV7-3 | TGTGCCAGCAGCTTAATTTGGACAGATACGCAGTATTTT | CASSLIWTDTQYF
TRBJ1-1 | NA | NA | TRBV30 | TGTGCCTGGAGTCGGACAGAGAACACTGAAGCTTTCTTT | CAWSRTENTEAFF
TRBJ2-2 | NA | TRBD2 | TRBV11-3 | TGTGCCAGCAGCATGGGACTAGCGGGGGGATACACCGGGGAGCTGTTTTTT | CASSMGLAGGYTGELFF
TRBJ1-2 | NA | TRBD1 | TRBV9 | TGTGCCAGCAGCGTAGGGACAGGGGGCGCGGCGGGCTACACCTTC | CASSVGTGGAAGYTF
TRBJ2-2 | NA | TRBD2 | TRBV5-4 | TGTGCCAGCAGCAAACCCTCGGGGGGGAACACCGGGGAGCTGTTTTTT | CASSKPSGGNTGELFF
TRBJ2-2 | NA | NA | TRBV5-8 | TGTGCCAGCAGCTCTTGGACGGCTAGGGGCGGGGAGCTGTTTTTT | CASSSWTARGGELFF
TRBJ2-7 | NA | NA | TRBV10-1 | TGCGCCAGCAGCCGGGCACAGGGCGCAGGTTACGAGCAGTACTTC | CASSRAQGAGYEQYF
TRBJ1-1 | NA | NA | TRBV19 | TGTGCCAGTAGTAGAAGGACACACTTGAACACTGAAGCTTTCTTT | CASSRRTHLNTEAFF
TRBJ2-2 | NA | TRBD2 | TRBV30 | TGTGCCTGGAGTGTACTAGCGGGGATGGGCGGGGAGCTGTTTTTT | CAWSVLAGMGGELFF
TRBJ1-3 | NA | NA | TRBV5-5 | TGTGCCAGCAGCCCCAATGGAAACACCATATATTTT | CASSPNGNTIYF
TRBJ1-6 | NA | NA | TRBV6-1 | TGTGCCAGCAGTGAAGGCATTAATTCACCCCTCCACTTT | CASSEGINSPLHF
TRBJ1-2 | few | NA | TRBV19 | TGTGCCAGTAATGACGGCGACTATGGCTACACCTTC | CASNDGDYGYTF
TRBJ1-2 | NA | NA | TRBV10-3 | TGTGCCATCACGGAAGCTAACTATGGCTACACCTTC | CAITEANYGYTF
TRBJ2-7 | NA | TRBD2 | TRBV6-5 | TGTGCCAGCACGGCCACCGGGACTAGCTCCGAGCAGTACTTC | CASTATGTSSEQYF
TRBJ1-2 | NA | NA | TRBV3-1/TRBV3-2 | TGTGCCAGCAGCCAAGGGAGCTTTGCTGGCTACACCTTC | CASSQGSFAGYTF
TRBJ1-6 | NA | NA | TRBV5-1 | TGCGCCAGCAGCTGGACCGAAAACCTCTATTCACCCCTCCACTTT | CASSWTENLYSPLHF
TRBJ1-1 | NA | NA | TRBV28 | TGTGCCAGCAGTTTACCCGGACATTTGAACACTGAAGCTTTCTTT | CASSLPGHLNTEAFF
TRBJ1-2 | NA | NA | TRBV9 | TGTGCCAGCAGCCGAAGACAGGTAGCTAACTATGGCTACACCTTC | CASSRRQVANYGYTF
TRBJ2-7 | NA | NA | TRBV27 | TGTGCCAGCAGTTTAGTACAGGGTGGAGAGCAGTACTTC | CASSLVQGGEQYF
TRBJ2-2 | NA | TRBD1 | TRBV19 | TGTGCCAGTAGTCTAGACAGGGGGTACACCGGGGAGCTGTTTTTT | CASSLDRGYTGELFF
TRBJ2-6 | once | NA | TRBV3-1/TRBV3-2 | TGTGCCAGCAGCCAAGACGGCGGGCCCATACCCCTTTTCTCTGGGGCCAACGTCCTGACTTTC | CASSQDGGPIPLFSGANVLTF
TRBJ1-5 | few | NA | TRBV5-6 | TGTGCCAGCAGCCAAACCAGTCCGCGGGGCAGTCAGCCCCAGCATTTT | CASSQTSPRGSQPQHF
TRBJ1-2 | NA | NA | TRBV9 | TGTGCCAGTACCATTCTCCCGGATCTCCTTAACTATGGCTACACCTTC | CASTILPDLLNYGYTF
TRBJ1-1 | few | NA | TRBV2 | TGTGCCAGCAGTGAGGACAGCTACTACACTGAAGCTTTCTTT | CASSEDSYYTEAFF
TRBJ1-2 | NA | NA | TRBV9 | TGTGCCAGCAGGGGGGTTGGCTACACCTTC | CASRGVGYTF
TRBJ2-2 | NA | NA | TRBV27 | TGTGCCAGCAGTTTATACGGAGGGTACGGGGAGCTGTTTTTT | CASSLYGGYGELFF
TRBJ1-5 | NA | NA | TRBV27 | TGTGCCAGCAGTTTGGGCACCTCCAATCAGCCCCAGCATTTT | CASSLGTSNQPQHF
TRBJ2-1 | NA | TRBD2 | TRBV11-2 | TGTGCCAGCACCCGACTAGCGGGGGGGAGCTCCTACAATGAGCAGTTCTTC | CASTRLAGGSSYNEQFF